One sample yielded the 18 T cell receptor beta chains listed below, sequenced in a study of T cells in Graves' hyperthyroidism and ophthalmopathy. Amplified regions were TCR beta CDR3 sequences from RNA transcripts. The HTBI primer set was used in a first-round RT-PCR of the TCR CDR3. TCRdb re-derived calls from the multiplex PCR reads in MiXCR, one entry per CDR3 protein. This table holds roughly 100,000 distinct CDR3 sequences, less than 55% found once. Material for sequencing was blood. Source of these receptors: a middle-aged man with Graves' hyperthyroidism.

In this sample, this clonotype turned up a few times. V is TRBV20-1 and J is TRBJ2-3; 8 nucleotides match TRBD2. This CDR3 region has 16 residues. V gave up 3 bases and J gave up 2 bases; unmatched junction bases: 10. Per the germline V gene, CDR1 is DFQATT and CDR2 is SNEGSKA (reference sequence). Here the CDR3 reads CSARGVSGDITDTQYF. CDR3 nucleotide sequence: TGCAGTGCTAGGGGGGTTAGCGGGGACATCACAGATACGCAGTATTTT.

This clonotype was recorded many times. V is TRBV29-1 and J is TRBJ1-1; D perhaps matches TRBD1 (5 bases). Germline CDR1 and CDR2: SQVTM and ANQGSEA. V was shortened by 5 bases and J by 6 bases, with 10 bases between the two germline ends. The CDR3 totals 11 residues. CDR3 loop: CSVRDSAEAFF. CDR3 coding DNA: TGCAGCGTTCGGGACTCGGCTGAAGCTTTCTTT.

This clonotype was counted many times. The genes are TRBV29-1 and TRBJ2-2; D may be TRBD1 (6 bases). The CDR3 consists of 14 residues. V lost 6 bases and J 9 bases, leaving 20 bases between the germline ends. Germline loops: CDR1 SQVTM, CDR2 ANQGSEA. This CDR3 reads CSVIGAGVHRELFF. Written as DNA, the CDR3 is TGCAGCGTCATCGGGGCAGGGGTGCACCGGGAGCTGTTTTTT.

On this clonotype itself: This could be a read error, since a much larger clone is one nucleotide away. The genes are TRBV6-2 or TRBV6-3 and TRBJ2-2; possible D gene TRBD2, 5 bases. Germline assignment: CDR1 MNHEY and CDR2 SVGEGT. CDR3 length: 15 amino acids. The CDR3 DNA reads as TGTGCCAGCAGTCCGTCCGGGGATTCCACCGGGGAGCTGTCTTTT. Translating it yields CASSPSGDSTGELSF.

Remarks on this clonotype: A junction boundary mismatches the germline segment, possibly from a read error. The V and J genes are TRBV6-2 or TRBV6-3 and TRBJ2-7, with D maybe TRBD2 (6 bases). CDR1 is MNHEY, CDR2 SVGEGT, per germline. The CDR3 length is 13 residues. The chain's CDR3 is CASSYSGSYEQHF. Here the CDR3 DNA reads TGTGCCAGCAGTTACAGCGGGTCCTACGAGCAGCACTTC.

Remarks on this clonotype: Relative to the germline gene, one junction end is altered; a read error may explain this. The chain has TRBV6-6 and TRBJ2-2; D tentatively reads TRBD1 or TRBD2 (5 bases each). Germline V CDR1 and CDR2: MNHNY, SVGAGI (reference sequence). This CDR3 is built from 13 residues. The CDR3 region is CASKRDGTRELFF. The CDR3 bases are TGTGCCAGCAAACGGGACGGCACCAGGGAGCTATTTTTT.

About this clonotype: A much larger clone is a single base away; this may be a read error. The V gene is TRBV25-1, the J gene TRBJ2-7; 10 nucleotides align to TRBD2. Germline values: CDR1 MGHDK, CDR2 SYGVNS. This CDR3 comprises 16 residues. This CDR3 is CANSEALAGVAYEQYF. In nucleotides, the CDR3 is TGTGCCAACAGTGAAGCTCTAGCGGGAGTAGCCTACGAGCAGTACTTC.

This chain links TRBV20-1 with TRBJ2-1; TRBD2 aligns across 7 bases. This CDR3 comprises 14 residues. The germline V gene encodes CDR1 DFQATT and CDR2 SNEGSKA (reference sequence). Losses at the gene ends were 2 bases for V and 4 bases for J; bases not matched to a gene: 5. The CDR3, as DNA: TGCAGTGCTAGAAAGGGCGGGAGTTACAATGAGCAGTTCTTC. This sequence encodes CSARKGGSYNEQFF.

This clonotype was detected ten times or more. The chain carries TRBV7-3 and TRBJ2-3; possibly TRBD2 for D (6 bases). Germline loops: CDR1 SGHTA, CDR2 FQGTGA. Trimming shortened V by 5 bases and J by 6 bases, and 15 bases separated the two germline ends. The CDR3 spans 14 residues. CDR3 coding DNA: TGTGCCAGCAGCCCCGGACACGGAGGGGATACGCAGTATTTT. Translating it yields CASSPGHGGDTQYF.

As regards this clonotype: No conserved phenylalanine or tryptophan is present at the end of the CDR3, so a read error is the likely explanation. This chain connects TRBV2 to TRBJ2-7, with TRBD2 matching over 12 bases. J gave up 2 bases and V 9 bases, and 8 bases lay outside the gene matches. The CDR3 runs 15 residues. Germline loops: CDR1 SNHLY, CDR2 FYNNEI. The CDR3 nucleotides read TGTGCCAGTTCACTCGGGACTAGCGGGCCCTACGAGCAGTACCCC. This encodes CASSLGTSGPYEQYP.

V gene TRBV7-6 combines with J gene TRBJ1-5; D gene unclear. The CDR3 loop spans 13 amino acids. The germline V gene has CDR1 SGHVS and CDR2 FNYEAQ. Trimming took off 5 bases at V and 7 bases at J, with 12 bases between the two ends. The CDR3 reads CASSPGGKQPQHF. CDR3 nucleotides: TGTGCCAGCAGCCCCGGTGGGAAACAGCCCCAGCATTTT.

About this clonotype itself: A read error may explain this, as a much larger clone is one base away. The rearrangement joins TRBV6-1 to TRBJ2-7, with TRBD2 matching 8 bases. Per the germline V gene, CDR1 is MNHNS and CDR2 is SASEGT. The CDR3 consists of 15 residues. This CDR3 reads CTSSYDGLASLEQYF. CDR3 nucleotides: TGTACCAGCAGTTACGATGGACTAGCTTCGTTGGAGCAGTACTTC.

This clonotype has a count of ten or more. The chain links TRBV7-9 to TRBJ2-7, with TRBD2 matching over 12 bases. Germline lookup yields CDR1 SEHNR and CDR2 FQNEAQ (reference sequence). This CDR3 is 18 amino acids long. J lost 5 bases, V lost 2 bases, and 13 bases had no gene match. The CDR3 is CASSLKLAGGIGKDEQYF. CDR3 nucleotides: TGTGCCAGCAGCTTAAAGCTAGCGGGAGGGATCGGCAAAGACGAGCAGTACTTC.

The rearrangement links TRBV7-9 to TRBJ1-4; TRBD1 is a possible D gene (6 bases). V shed 4 bases and J shed 6 bases, with 21 bases lying between them. The CDR3 sequence is 17 residues long. Germline-derived CDR1 and CDR2 are SEHNR and FQNEAQ (reference sequence). The CDR3 nucleotides are TGTGCCAGCAGCTGGGGGGCGGGAGGGGTTCAGGATGAAAAACTGTTTTTT. Translating gives CASSWGAGGVQDEKLFF.

Concerning this clonotype itself: A much larger clone lies a single base off, so this may be a read error. The CDR3 spells CATSFTSSYVQYF. The CDR3 nucleotides read TGTGCGACCAGTTTCACCAGCTCCTACGTGCAGTACTTC. The chain has TRBV28 and TRBJ2-7; unclear D gene. Per germline, CDR1 MDHEN and CDR2 SYDVKM. This CDR3 is 13 amino acids long.

This clonotype was counted many times. This chain connects TRBV7-2 to TRBJ2-2; D gene unclear. Trimming cost V 5 bases and J 0 bases, with 10 bases left between them. The CDR3 is 15 amino acids. From germline, CDR1 is SGHTA and CDR2 FQGNSA. CDR3 residues: CASSRESTNTGELFF. The CDR3 DNA is TGTGCCAGCAGCCGAGAATCAACGAACACCGGGGAGCTGTTTTTT.

This clonotype has a handful of counts. The V and J genes are TRBV4-1 and TRBJ1-2; 8 bases match TRBD1. J was trimmed by 8 bases and V by 1 base; bases with no gene match: 9. The CDR3 contains 15 residues. The germline V gene has CDR1 MGHRA and CDR2 YSYEKL. Here the CDR3 reads CASSQVTGGRKGYTF. The CDR3, as DNA: TGCGCCAGCAGCCAAGTTACAGGGGGACGGAAGGGCTACACCTTC.

The rearrangement links TRBV30 to TRBJ2-5, with D possibly matching TRBD2 (5 bases). The length of the CDR3 is 11 residues. Germline V gene lookup returns CDR1 GTSNPN and CDR2 SVGIG (reference sequence). The germline V and J ends were trimmed by 1 base and 7 bases, with 7 bases remaining between them. Here the CDR3 reads CAWSAGGTQYF. In DNA, the CDR3 is TGTGCCTGGAGTGCTGGAGGGACCCAGTACTTC.